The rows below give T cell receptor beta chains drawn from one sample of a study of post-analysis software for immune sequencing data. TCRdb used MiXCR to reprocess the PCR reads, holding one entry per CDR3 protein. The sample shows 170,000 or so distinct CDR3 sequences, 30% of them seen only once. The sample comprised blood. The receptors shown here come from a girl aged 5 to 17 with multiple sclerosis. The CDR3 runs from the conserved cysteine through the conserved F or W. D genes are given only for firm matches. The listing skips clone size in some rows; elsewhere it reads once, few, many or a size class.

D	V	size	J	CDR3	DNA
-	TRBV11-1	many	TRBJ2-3	CASSLRATDTQYF	TGTGCCAGCAGCTTAAGGGCGACAGATACGCAGTATTTT
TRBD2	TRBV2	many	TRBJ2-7	CASSSGRRVEQYF	TGTGCCAGCAGTAGCGGGAGGAGGGTCGAGCAGTACTTC
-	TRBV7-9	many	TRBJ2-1	CASSSRSTGTYNEQFF	TGTGCCAGCAGCTCCCGAAGTACCGGGACCTACAATGAGCAGTTCTTC
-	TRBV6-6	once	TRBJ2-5	CASSPPGSRQEAQYF	TGTGCCAGCAGTCCTCCTGGGAGTCGCCAAGAGGCCCAGTACTTC
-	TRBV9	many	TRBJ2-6	CASSVVASGANVLTF	TGTGCCAGCAGCGTAGTTGCCTCTGGGGCCAACGTCCTGACTTTC
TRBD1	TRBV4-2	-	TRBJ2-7	CASIQDYETGGSYEQYF	TGTGCCAGCATCCAAGATTACGAGACAGGGGGTTCCTACGAGCAGTACTTC
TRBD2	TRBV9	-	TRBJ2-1	CASTTAGGDNEQFF	TGTGCCAGCACCACTGCGGGAGGCGACAATGAGCAGTTCTTC
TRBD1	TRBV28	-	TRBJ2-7	CASRQGGHEQYF	TGTGCCAGTAGACAGGGTGGGCACGAGCAGTACTTC
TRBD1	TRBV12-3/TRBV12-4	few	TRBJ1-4	CASSPDRAWEKLFF	TGTGCCAGCAGTCCGGACAGGGCTTGGGAAAAACTGTTTTTT
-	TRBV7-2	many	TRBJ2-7	CASSLATVKSSYEQYF	TGTGCCAGCAGCTTAGCGACAGTCAAAAGCTCCTACGAGCAGTACTTC
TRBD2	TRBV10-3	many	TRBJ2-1	CAHRAGGENDEQFF	TGTGCCCACAGGGCGGGAGGGGAAAATGATGAGCAGTTCTTC
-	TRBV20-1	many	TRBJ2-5	CSAWTQETQYF	TGCAGTGCTTGGACTCAAGAGACCCAGTACTTC
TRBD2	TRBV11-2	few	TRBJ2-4	CTSSLGLANIQYF	TGTACCAGCAGCCTGGGACTAGCTAACATTCAGTACTTC
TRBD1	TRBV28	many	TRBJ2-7	CASRRDREWYEQYF	TGTGCCAGCAGACGGGACAGGGAATGGTACGAGCAGTACTTC
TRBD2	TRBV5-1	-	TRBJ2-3	CASGLEGPTDTQYF	TGCGCCAGTGGACTAGAGGGCCCCACAGATACGCAGTATTTT
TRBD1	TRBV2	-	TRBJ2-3	CARIGSQGELTDTQYF	TGTGCCAGGATCGGAAGTCAGGGGGAGCTAACAGATACGCAGTATTTT
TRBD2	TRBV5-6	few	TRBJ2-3	CASYGTSGREDTQYF	TGTGCCAGCTACGGGACTAGCGGGAGAGAAGATACGCAGTATTTT
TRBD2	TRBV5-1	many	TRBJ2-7	CASMVTSGSSYEQYF	TGCGCCAGCATGGTGACTAGCGGGAGTTCTTACGAGCAGTACTTC
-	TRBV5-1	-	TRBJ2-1	CASSLSTTEQFF	TGCGCCAGCAGCTTGTCCACAACTGAGCAGTTCTTC
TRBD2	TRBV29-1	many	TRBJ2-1	CSVELAESYNEQFF	TGCAGCGTTGAACTAGCGGAATCCTACAATGAGCAGTTCTTC
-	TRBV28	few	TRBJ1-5	CASSERTATQHF	TGTGCCAGCAGTGAACGGACGGCAACCCAGCATTTT
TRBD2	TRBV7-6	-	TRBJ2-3	CASSILSGTKGTDTQYF	TGTGCCAGCAGCATCCTCTCCGGGACTAAGGGCACAGATACGCAGTATTTT
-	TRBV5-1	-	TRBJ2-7	CASSWASSSYNEQYF	TGCGCCAGCAGCTGGGCCTCGAGCTCCTACAATGAGCAGTACTTC
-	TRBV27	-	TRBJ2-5	CASSLSASGGSGEQYF	TGTGCCAGCAGTTTATCGGCGTCAGGCGGAAGTGGGGAGCAGTACTTC
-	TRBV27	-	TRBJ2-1	CASSQTSNSHNEQFF	TGTGCCAGCAGCCAAACTAGCAACTCCCACAATGAGCAGTTCTTC
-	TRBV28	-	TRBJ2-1	CASRRGGQGYYNEQFF	TGTGCCAGCCGAAGGGGGGGTCAGGGGTACTACAATGAGCAGTTCTTC
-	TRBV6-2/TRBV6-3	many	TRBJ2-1	CASSYWAGEQFF	TGTGCCAGCAGTTATTGGGCTGGTGAGCAGTTCTTC
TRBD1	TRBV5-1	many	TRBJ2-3	CASSSDRADTQYF	TGCGCCAGCAGCTCGGACAGGGCAGATACGCAGTATTTT
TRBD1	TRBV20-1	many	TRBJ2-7	CSARGRDRGPGVAYEQYF	TGCAGTGCTAGAGGCCGGGACAGGGGCCCGGGTGTGGCCTACGAGCAGTACTTC
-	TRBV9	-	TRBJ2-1	CASSVAYNEQFF	TGTGCCAGCAGCGTAGCCTACAATGAGCAGTTCTTC
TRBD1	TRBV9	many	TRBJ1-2	CASVGTGSGYTF	TGTGCCTCGGTGGGGACAGGGAGTGGCTACACCTTC
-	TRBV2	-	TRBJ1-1	CAGSQDRSTEAFF	TGTGCCGGCAGTCAAGACAGATCCACTGAAGCTTTCTTT
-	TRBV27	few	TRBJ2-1	CASSLIGETQFF	TGTGCCAGCAGTTTAATCGGCGAGACCCAGTTCTTC
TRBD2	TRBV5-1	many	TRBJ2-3	CASSLAGTRSDTQYF	TGCGCCAGCAGCTTGGCCGGGACTAGATCAGATACGCAGTATTTT
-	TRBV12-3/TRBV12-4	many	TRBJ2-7	CASSPRATGYSYEQYF	TGTGCCAGCAGTCCCCGGGCGACAGGCTACTCCTACGAGCAGTACTTC
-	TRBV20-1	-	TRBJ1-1	CSALSRGHVNTEAFF	TGCAGTGCTCTCTCTCGCGGACACGTGAACACTGAAGCTTTCTTT
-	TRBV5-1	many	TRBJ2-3	CASVVEGTDTQYF	TGCGCCAGCGTTGTGGAGGGCACAGATACGCAGTATTTT
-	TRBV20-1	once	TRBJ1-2	CSASMRQRGSYGYTF	TGCAGTGCTAGTATGAGGCAGAGGGGAAGTTATGGCTACACCTTC
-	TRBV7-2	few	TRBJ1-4	CASSFGGRQEKLFF	TGTGCCAGCAGCTTCGGGGGAAGGCAGGAAAAACTGTTTTTT
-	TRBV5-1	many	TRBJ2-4	CASSPGTGGVKNIQYF	TGCGCCAGCAGCCCGGGGACGGGTGGAGTCAAAAACATTCAGTACTTC
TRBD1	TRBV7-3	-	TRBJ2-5	CASSPTSGTGIETQYF	TGTGCCAGCAGCCCCACTTCCGGGACAGGGATAGAGACCCAGTACTTC
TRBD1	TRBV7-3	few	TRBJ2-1	CASSVRGGTGTNEQFF	TGTGCCAGCAGCGTCAGAGGGGGGACAGGGACCAATGAGCAGTTCTTC
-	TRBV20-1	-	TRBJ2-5	CSAREETQYF	TGCAGTGCTAGAGAAGAGACCCAGTACTTC
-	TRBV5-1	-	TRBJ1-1	CASSLALGDGGNEAFF	TGCGCCAGCAGCTTGGCCTTAGGGGACGGAGGAAATGAAGCTTTCTTT
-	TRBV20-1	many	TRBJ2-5	CSAQQETQYF	TGCAGTGCCCAGCAGGAGACCCAGTACTTC
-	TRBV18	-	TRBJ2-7	CASSPEGSSIYEQYF	TGTGCCAGCTCACCAGAAGGCAGTTCAATCTACGAGCAGTACTTC
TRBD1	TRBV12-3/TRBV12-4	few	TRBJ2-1	CASSFGTGGYNEQFF	TGTGCCAGCAGTTTCGGGACAGGGGGCTACAATGAGCAGTTCTTC
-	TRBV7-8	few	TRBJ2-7	CASSLTILAVEQYF	TGTGCCAGCAGCTTAACGATACTGGCGGTCGAGCAGTACTTC
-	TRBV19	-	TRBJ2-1	CASSRVSGSYNEQFF	TGTGCCAGTAGTCGAGTTAGCGGCTCCTACAATGAGCAGTTCTTC
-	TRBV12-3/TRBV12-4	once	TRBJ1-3	CASSQGVSAYTIYF	TGTGCCAGCAGCCAGGGTGTTTCAGCGTACACCATATATTTT
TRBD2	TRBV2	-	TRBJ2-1	CASSDGLAGVEQFF	TGTGCCAGCAGTGATGGCCTAGCGGGGGTCGAGCAGTTCTTC
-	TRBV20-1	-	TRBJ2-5	CSARESRSLETQYF	TGCAGTGCTAGGGAATCCCGGTCCTTGGAGACCCAGTACTTC
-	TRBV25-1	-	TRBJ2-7	CASSFPGGPYEQYF	TGTGCCAGCAGTTTCCCAGGGGGGCCCTACGAGCAGTACTTC
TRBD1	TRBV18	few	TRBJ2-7	CASSTGTGLEQYF	TGTGCCAGCTCAACCGGGACAGGGCTCGAGCAGTACTTC
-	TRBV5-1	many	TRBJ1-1	CASSLAGSSTEAFF	TGCGCCAGCAGCTTGGCAGGGAGTAGCACTGAAGCTTTCTTT
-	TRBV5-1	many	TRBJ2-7	CASSFNRAPRTYEQYF	TGCGCCAGCAGCTTTAATAGGGCCCCCCGGACCTACGAGCAGTACTTC
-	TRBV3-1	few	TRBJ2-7	CASSRTWEGTGLYEQYF	TGTGCCAGCAGCCGCACATGGGAGGGGACAGGCCTCTACGAGCAGTACTTC
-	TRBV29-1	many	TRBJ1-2	CSVDRQFPYGYTF	TGCAGCGTTGATCGACAGTTTCCCTATGGCTACACCTTC
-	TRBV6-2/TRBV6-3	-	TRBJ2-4	CASSYGAKNIQYF	TGTGCCAGCAGTTACGGGGCCAAAAACATTCAGTACTTC